A single TCR beta chain is shown here with its context. The antigen remains unidentified. This sample stems from a study of OX40 agonist ivuxolimab in advanced cancers. About the research overall: Across the patients, intravenous ivuxolimab was delivered every 2 weeks at 0.01 to 10 mg/kg. Broader study findings: Clonal expansion was seen in CD4+ and CD8+ blood T cells by week 6 at 0.1 to 3.0 mg/kg.

This table comes from immunoSEQ multiplex PCR, and its TCRdb copy is limited to in-frame clones, with some not included. The repertoire consists of tens of thousands of clones, with about 85% occurring once and the leading ten covering around 0.98%. The CDR3 runs 14 residues. The germline gives CDR1 MNHNS, CDR2 SASEGT. The J segment lost 4 bases and the V segment lost 8 bases, leaving 8 bases of the junction unmatched. The receptor comes from an adult with an advanced solid tumor such as melanoma, head and neck, liver or kidney cancer. J is TRBJ2-5 and V is TRBV6-1, with 9 bases that match TRBD2. The material sequenced was CD4+ or CD8+ T cells sorted from blood, taken in a trial of the OX40 agonist ivuxolimab. In nucleotides, the CDR3 is TGTGCCAGCCAGCTAGCGGGGACGGGAGAGACCCAGTACTTC. Protein sequence: CASQLAGTGETQYF.